This entry lists 32 T cell receptor beta chains sequenced from one sample in a study of metastatic and nonmetastatic thyroid tumors. All patients were treatment-naive before thyroid surgery. TCRdb re-called clones via MiXCR from the PCR reads. The sample has under 25,000 clones, over 20% seen once; the top ten hold roughly 8%. Sequencing was done on a sample of adjacent normal tissue. The receptors here all came from a female donor with papillary thyroid cancer or a benign thyroid nodule (not recorded which). Some clones in this sample may be carry-over from other donors' samples.

This clone was counted between two and nine times. The chain links TRBV19 to TRBJ2-2, with D perhaps assigned TRBD1 or TRBD2 (5 bases each). In germline, CDR1 is LNHDA, CDR2 SQIVND (reference sequence). This CDR3 region has 14 residues. V lost 5 bases and J lost 1, with 8 bases in between. CDR3 region: CASSVGENTGELFF. In nucleotides, the CDR3 is TGTGCCAGTAGTGTGGGGGAGAACACCGGGGAGCTGTTTTTT.

By proportion, this clone is medium-sized. One end of the junction fails to match germline, which may point to a read error. The chain couples TRBV19 to TRBJ2-7; D call uncertain. The V gene's germline CDR1 is LNHDA and CDR2 SQIVND (reference sequence). The CDR3 totals 16 residues. CDR3 DNA sequence: TGTGCCAGTAGTATAGCGGTGGGTCCGGTATCCTACGAGCAGTACTTT. Translating it yields CASSIAVGPVSYEQYF. The full variable domain, with the rest looked up from reference TRBV19 and TRBJ2-7, is DGGITQSPKYLFRKEGQNVTLSCEQNLNHDAMYWYRQDPGQGLRLIYYSQIVNDFQKGDIAEGYSVSREKKESFPLTVTSAQKNPTAFYLCASSIAVGPVSYEQYFGPGTRLTVT.

This chain links TRBV2 with TRBJ1-4; D possibly corresponds to TRBD1 (6 bases). CDR3 length: 12 residues. The ends were cut back, 5 bases at V and 8 bases at J, with 9 bases in the middle. Per germline, CDR1 SNHLY and CDR2 FYNNEI. CDR3 nucleotide sequence: TGTGCCAGCAGTACAACAGGGGAAAAACTGTTTTTT. Translated: CASSTTGEKLFF.

The sample holds a few counts of this clone. This sequence joins TRBV20-1 and TRBJ2-7; possibly TRBD1 for D (5 bases). The CDR3 is 15 amino acids. Deletions cut 1 base from V and 0 bases from J, with 13 bases between. Germline V gene lookup returns CDR1 DFQATT and CDR2 SNEGSKA (reference sequence). CDR3 protein: CSARVDTSSSYEQYF. The CDR3 nucleotides read TGCAGTGCTAGAGTGGACACCTCGAGCTCCTACGAGCAGTACTTC.

This chain joins TRBV7-9 and TRBJ1-2; D may be TRBD1 (5 bases). Germline-derived CDR1 and CDR2 are SEHNR and FQNEAQ (reference sequence). V lost 3 bases, J lost 4 bases, and 9 bases lay in between. The CDR3 sequence is 13 residues long. CDR3 sequence reads: CASSFGAAYGYTF. In nucleotides, the CDR3 is TGTGCCAGCAGCTTCGGGGCAGCCTATGGCTACACCTTC.

This clone was seen ten or more times. This chain connects TRBV29-1 to TRBJ2-1; D possibly corresponds to TRBD2 (5 bases). CDR3 size: 14 residues. Germline CDR1 and CDR2: SQVTM and ANQGSEA. The germline V and J ends were trimmed by 5 bases and 1 base, with 12 bases remaining between them. DNA of the CDR3: TGCAGCGTTTATCGGCGGGTATCCTACAATGAGCAGTTCTTC. This gives the protein CSVYRRVSYNEQFF.

This clone was picked up many times. The chain recombines TRBV11-1 with TRBJ2-3, with D possibly called TRBD1 or TRBD2 (5 bases each). Germline-derived CDR1 and CDR2 are SGHAT and FQDESV (reference sequence). This CDR3 has 16 amino acids. V dropped 1 base and J dropped 1 base, with 12 bases sitting between them. In DNA form, the CDR3 reads TGTGCCAGCAGCTTAGAGGGGAGAGGTGGCACAGATACGCAGTATTTT. Translated, it gives CASSLEGRGGTDTQYF. The variable domain in full, with the rest retrieved from reference TRBV11-1 and TRBJ2-3, is EAEVAQSPRYKITEKSQAVAFWCDPISGHATLYWYRQILGQGPELLVQFQDESVVDDSQLPKDRFSAERLKGVDSTLKIQPAELGDSAMYLCASSLEGRGGTDTQYFGPGTRLTVL.

This chain uses TRBV9 with TRBJ2-2; D is unresolved. The CDR3 loop spans 12 amino acids. The V end lost 4 bases, the J end lost 8 bases, and 9 bases lay between the germline ends. Germline CDR1 reads SGDLS; CDR2 reads YYNGEE. CDR3 sequence (DNA): TGTGCCAGCAGCCCCGTGGGGGGGGAGCTGTTTTTT. Amino acids: CASSPVGGELFF.

This clone came up many times. This clone may be a read error of a much larger clone one base away. The rearrangement joins TRBV4-3 to TRBJ1-6; D is uncertain. V was trimmed by 2 bases and J by 5 bases, leaving 13 bases between them. The length of the CDR3 is 16 residues. Germline lookup yields CDR1 LGHNA and CDR2 YSLEER. The CDR3 sequence is CASSQWATLDNSPLHF. The CDR3 nucleotides read TGCGCCAGCAGCCAATGGGCGACGCTCGATAATTCACCCCTCCACTTT.

This clone was observed a handful of times. J is TRBJ2-2 and V is TRBV6-1; 8 bases map to TRBD2. CDR3 length: 15 residues. From germline, CDR1 is MNHNS and CDR2 SASEGT. V dropped 7 bases and J dropped 7; count of bases not matched to a gene: 11. This CDR3 is CASTTSGAMVGELFF. As DNA, the CDR3 is TGTGCCAGCACAACTAGCGGCGCCATGGTCGGGGAGCTGTTTTTT.

This clone was found a few times. The V gene is TRBV20-1, the J gene TRBJ2-7; D may match TRBD1 or TRBD2 (5 bases each). This CDR3 has 13 amino acids. Trimming took 1 base from V and 6 from J, leaving 13 bases between them. CDR1 is DFQATT and CDR2 is SNEGSKA in the germline V gene (reference sequence). Here the CDR3 reads CSARGAGGTEQYF. DNA for the CDR3: TGCAGTGCTAGAGGGGCAGGTGGGACCGAGCAGTACTTC.

This clone has just a few counts. Other DNA sequences in the sample encode the same CDR3. The chain combines TRBV2 with TRBJ1-1, with D hard to call. The V end was cut by 1 base, the J end by 3 bases, with 9 bases between. Germline CDR1 SNHLY, CDR2 FYNNEI. The CDR3 covers 14 residues. Here the CDR3 reads CASSEDRRDTEAFF. The CDR3 DNA is TGTGCCAGCAGTGAAGATAGGAGGGACACTGAAGCTTTCTTT.

This clone was observed at least ten times. The genes are TRBV7-8 and TRBJ2-2; the D call may be TRBD1 or TRBD2 (5 bases each). This CDR3 comprises 15 residues. Germline CDR1 is SGHVS and CDR2 is FQNEAQ. Trimming took 6 bases from V and 1 from J, leaving 12 bases between them. This CDR3 is CASRLRGGNTGELFF. The CDR3 DNA reads TGTGCCAGCAGATTGAGGGGTGGGAACACCGGGGAGCTGTTTTTT.

In its sample, this clone ranks as medium-sized. The chain links TRBV2 to TRBJ1-5; D unclear. Germline CDR1 is SNHLY and CDR2 is FYNNEI. Trimming left V 4 bases short and J 2 bases short, with 6 bases between. The CDR3 sequence is 13 residues long. The DNA of the CDR3 is TGTGCCAGCAGTGGGGAAGGCAATCAGCCCCAGCATTTT. It translates to CASSGEGNQPQHF.

The chain uses TRBV4-3 and TRBJ2-7; tentative D call: TRBD1 (5 bases). Trimming took off 1 base at V and 3 bases at J, with 10 bases between the two ends. This CDR3 has 14 amino acids. The germline V gene encodes CDR1 LGHNA and CDR2 YSLEER. The CDR3, as DNA: TGCGCCAGCAGCCAAGGGAGACAGAACTACGAGCAGTACTTC. This sequence encodes CASSQGRQNYEQYF.

This clone was seen a handful of times. This rearrangement joins TRBV25-1 to TRBJ1-4; D may be TRBD1 (5 bases). Germline lookup yields CDR1 MGHDK and CDR2 SYGVNS. There are 15 residues in the CDR3. Trimming pared 6 bases from V and 0 bases from J, leaving 11 bases between. The CDR3 DNA reads as TGTGCCAGCAGAGCTACAGGATCAACTAATGAAAAACTGTTTTTT. It is translated as CASRATGSTNEKLFF. The whole variable domain, filled in from reference TRBV25-1 and TRBJ1-4, reads EADIYQTPRYLVIGTGKKITLECSQTMGHDKMYWYQQDPGMELHLIHYSYGVNSTEKGDLSSESTVSRIRTEHFPLTLESARPSHTSQYLCASRATGSTNEKLFFGSGTQLSVL.

This chain connects TRBV11-2 to TRBJ2-7, with D perhaps matching TRBD1 (7 bases). The germline gives CDR1 SGHAT, CDR2 FQNNGV. The V gene lost 5 bases and the J gene lost 7 bases, with 15 bases spanning the gap. The CDR3 consists of 13 residues. CDR3 bases: TGTGCCAGCAGCCGAGACAGGGCGGGGGAGCAGTACTTC. This sequence encodes CASSRDRAGEQYF.

In its sample, this clone was seen a few times. The CDR3 bases are TGTGCCAGCAGGGGACGGCGCAATCAGCCCCAGCATTTT. Translating gives CASRGRRNQPQHF. The rearrangement uses TRBV6-2 or TRBV6-3 and TRBJ1-5; weak D call: TRBD1 (5 bases). The V end lost 6 bases, the J end lost 2 bases, and 8 bases lay between the germline ends. Germline V gene lookup returns CDR1 MNHEY and CDR2 SVGEGT. This CDR3 has 13 amino acids.

The J gene is TRBJ2-1, the V gene TRBV28; TRBD2 aligns across 10 bases. CDR1 is MDHEN, CDR2 SYDVKM, per germline. Trimming removed 5 bases from V and 10 bases from J; junction bases left unmatched: 11. The CDR3 spans 15 residues. CDR3 loop: CASSEPAGGPVEQFF. The DNA for the CDR3 is TGTGCCAGCAGTGAACCAGCGGGAGGGCCAGTGGAGCAGTTCTTC.

V gene TRBV19 combines with J gene TRBJ1-4; D may be TRBD1 (6 bases). This CDR3 has 16 amino acids. Trimming left V 4 bases short and J 5 bases short, with 17 bases between. CDR1 LNHDA and CDR2 SQIVND come from the germline V gene (reference sequence). CDR3: CASSSRTGTRNEKLFF. Written as DNA, the CDR3 is TGTGCCAGTAGTAGCCGAACAGGGACCAGGAATGAAAAACTGTTTTTT.

This clone has ten or more counts. The chain links TRBV7-9 to TRBJ2-3; weak D call: TRBD2 (6 bases). V lost 2 bases and J lost 3, with 12 bases in between. Per germline, CDR1 SEHNR and CDR2 FQNEAQ (reference sequence). This CDR3 has 15 amino acids. The CDR3 protein is CASSLRHAGTDTQYF. In DNA form, the CDR3 reads TGTGCCAGCAGCTTAAGGCATGCGGGAACAGATACGCAGTATTTT.

This clone was seen more than once but under ten times. The chain joins TRBV27 to TRBJ2-7, with 11 bases aligning to TRBD1. The germline CDR1 and CDR2 sequences are MNHEY and SMNVEV (reference sequence). Trimming removed 5 bases from V and 5 bases from J; junction bases left unmatched: 14. The CDR3 is 17 amino acids. In DNA form, the CDR3 reads TGTGCCAGCAGTCTCATCGCCCGCCCGGGACAGGGGGACGAGCAGTACTTC. This gives the protein CASSLIARPGQGDEQYF.

This clone is deemed medium-sized. This chain joins TRBV27 and TRBJ2-5, with D possibly being TRBD1 or TRBD2 (5 bases each). Trimming left V 0 bases short and J 5 bases short, with 13 bases between. The CDR3 totals 15 residues. In germline, CDR1 is MNHEY, CDR2 SMNVEV (reference sequence). The CDR3 here is CASSLSGVWGETQYF. The CDR3 DNA reads as TGTGCCAGCAGTTTATCGGGAGTTTGGGGGGAGACCCAGTACTTC.

Details on this clone: Other DNA sequences in this sample translate to the same CDR3. J is TRBJ1-1 and V is TRBV5-1; D is possibly TRBD1 (5 bases). Germline V CDR1 and CDR2: SGHRS, YFSETQ. This CDR3 comprises 16 residues. The V end was cut by 3 bases, the J end by 1 base, with 16 bases between. CDR3 bases: TGCGCCAGCAGCTGGGGCGGGGGGAACGCGAACACTGAAGCTTTCTTT. Protein sequence: CASSWGGGNANTEAFF.

This clone counts as medium-sized. The chain employs TRBV11-2 and TRBJ2-2; 9 nucleotides agree with TRBD1. Per the germline V gene, CDR1 is SGHAT and CDR2 is FQNNGV. V was pared by 3 bases and J by 1 base, with 0 bases of the junction left unmatched. The CDR3 totals 15 residues. The CDR3 reads CASSLGQGNTGELFF. The CDR3 bases are TGTGCCAGCAGCTTGGGACAGGGGAACACCGGGGAGCTGTTTTTT.

This clone has only a few counts. The chain is built from TRBV20-1 and TRBJ2-3; the D is unclear. V was cut by 6 bases and J by 4 bases, with 20 bases left in between. The germline gives CDR1 DFQATT, CDR2 SNEGSKA (reference sequence). This CDR3 has 15 amino acids. CDR3 sequence reads: CSANPPLGKADTQYF. The CDR3 coding sequence is TGCAGTGCGAATCCACCGTTGGGGAAGGCAGATACGCAGTATTTT.

In DNA, the CDR3 is TGTGCCAGCAGAACCGTGACACTTAGCAATCAGCCCCAGCATTTT. This encodes CASRTVTLSNQPQHF. The chain is built from TRBV6-4 and TRBJ1-5; no clear D. V was pared by 6 bases and J by 0 bases, with 12 bases between. This CDR3 contains 15 residues. Per germline, CDR1 MRHNA and CDR2 SNTAGT.

This clone has at least ten counts. This rearrangement joins TRBV19 to TRBJ2-1; TRBD1 matches 7 bases. Trimming took 5 bases from V and 8 from J; bases not matched to a gene: 12. Germline V gives CDR1 LNHDA, CDR2 SQIVND (reference sequence). The CDR3 loop spans 15 amino acids. CDR3: CASSDLTGPVDEQFF. Here the CDR3 DNA reads TGTGCCAGTAGTGACCTGACAGGGCCGGTCGATGAGCAGTTCTTC.

J is TRBJ2-3 and V is TRBV5-4; 8 nucleotides agree with TRBD1. This CDR3 region has 15 residues. Germline values: CDR1 SGHNT, CDR2 YYREEE (reference sequence). The ends lost 3 bases at V and 5 bases at J; junction bases unmatched: 8. The CDR3, as DNA: TGTGCCAGCAGCTGGGCAGGGGGCCGGGTAGATACGCAGTATTTT. Its translation: CASSWAGGRVDTQYF.

V usage is TRBV28 and J usage is TRBJ1-2; D is undetermined. The CDR3 spans 14 residues. Trimming stripped 11 bases from V and 8 bases from J, with 24 bases between. CDR1 MDHEN and CDR2 SYDVKM come from the germline V gene. The CDR3 DNA sequence: TGTGCCTCCCTTGTACTCCCGGGTGGCAGGGGCTACACCTTC. Its translation is CASLVLPGGRGYTF.

The sample holds a few counts of this clone. The chain links TRBV27 to TRBJ2-1, with TRBD2 identical over 7 bases. The CDR3 extends over 14 amino acids. V trimming: 6 bases; J trimming: 1 base; junction bases outside the gene matches: 3. Looked up from germline, CDR1 is MNHEY and CDR2 is SMNVEV (reference sequence). CDR3 loop: CASSSSGSYNEQFF. The CDR3 region has the DNA TGTGCCAGCAGCTCTAGCGGATCCTACAATGAGCAGTTCTTC.

This chain connects TRBV15 to TRBJ1-4, with 7 nucleotides matching TRBD1. The CDR3 has 17 residues. CDR1 is LNHNV, CDR2 YYDKDF, per germline (reference sequence). V was pared by 1 base and J by 0 bases, with 5 bases of the junction left unmatched. CDR3 protein: CATSRGKGASTNEKLFF. CDR3 DNA: TGTGCCACCAGCAGAGGAAAGGGGGCCTCAACTAATGAAAAACTGTTTTTT.